The 13 T cell receptor beta chains below all came from one sample that was sequenced in a study of T cell clonality in common variable immunodeficiency. Points from the study as a whole: Reportedly, TCR beta sequences from common variable immunodeficiency showed fewer deletions and N-nucleotide insertions.

The antigens these receptors bind are not known. Here immunoSEQ multiplex PCR was the method, and the copy in TCRdb shows in-frame clones only, minus some. The repertoire consists of approximately 12,000 clones, none detected only once. The sequenced sample was peripheral blood mononuclear cells. The receptors shown here come from a human donor with common variable immunodeficiency.

This clone has just a few counts. The read finishes 3 residues shy of the CDR3 end, and the germline J gene is used to complete it. The chain has TRBV5-1 and TRBJ2-7; 11 positions agree with TRBD2. V dropped 4 bases and J dropped 0; count of bases not matched to a gene: 6. This CDR3 is 16 amino acids long. Germline CDR1 reads SGHRS; CDR2 reads YFSETQ. The CDR3 spells CASSAILAGVSYEQYF. The CDR3 bases that were read are TGCGCCAGCAGCGCCATACTAGCGGGGGTCTCCTACGAG.

As to this clone: Other nucleotide sequences from this sample produce the same CDR3. This CDR3 reads CASSINPGALSPLHF. CDR3 bases read: TGTGCCAGTAGTATAAACCCAGGGGCCCTGTCACCC. V is TRBV19 and J is TRBJ1-6; possibly TRBD1 for D (6 bases). The CDR3 extends 3 residues past the end of the read, so its final part is completed from the germline J gene. The CDR3 is 15 amino acids. The ends were cut back, 2 bases at V and 10 bases at J, with 15 bases in the middle. Germline V gene sequence: CDR1 LNHDA, CDR2 SQIVND (reference sequence). Variable domain in full (rest from reference TRBV19 and TRBJ1-6): DGGITQSPKYLFRKEGQNVTLSCEQNLNHDAMYWYRQDPGQGLRLIYYSQIVNDFQKGDIAEGYSVSREKKESFPLTVTSAQKNPTAFYLCASSINPGALSPLHFGNGTRLTVT.

This clone appeared a few times. Read coverage stops 3 residues before the CDR3 terminus; the germline J gene supplies the remainder. Different DNA sequences within this sample yield the same CDR3. The rearrangement links TRBV18 to TRBJ2-7, with a tentative D call TRBD2 (5 bases). This CDR3 spans 15 amino acids. V was shortened by 6 bases and J by 3 bases, with 18 bases between the two germline ends. CDR1 is KGHSH and CDR2 is LQKENI in the germline V gene. The DNA read from the CDR3 is TGTGCCAGCTCCGTTAAGGTTCGGGGTGTCTACGAG. Encoded protein: CASSVKVRGVYE. The whole CDR3 reads CASSVKVRGVYEQYF.

This clone was observed a few times. Sequencing ends 3 residues short of the CDR3 end; the germline J gene provides the rest. The V call is TRBV5-6, the J call TRBJ2-3; TRBD1 matches 9 bases. The ends lost 4 bases at V and 1 base at J; junction bases unmatched: 4. The germline CDR1 and CDR2 sequences are SGHDT and YYEEEE. The length of the CDR3 is 15 residues. CDR3 sequence reads: CASSPGTGRTDTQYF. CDR3 DNA (partial): TGTGCCAGCAGCCCTGGGACAGGGCGCACAGATACG.

Of note for this clone: The read terminates 3 residues ahead of where the CDR3 ends, so the germline J gene completes it. This chain uses TRBV5-6 with TRBJ2-5; TRBD1 aligns across 7 bases. The CDR3 loop spans 15 amino acids. The V gene's germline CDR1 is SGHDT and CDR2 YYEEEE. V gave up 3 bases and J gave up 1 base; unmatched junction bases: 6. Incomplete CDR3 DNA: TGTGCCAGCAGCTCGACGGGACAGTTCCAAGAGACC. It codes for CASSSTGQFQET. The CDR3 in full is CASSSTGQFQETQYF.

This clone was seen a handful of times. From the germline J gene comes the end of the CDR3, since the read stops 3 residues before it. V and J are TRBV2 and TRBJ2-7; D call uncertain. Trimming took 3 bases from V and 3 from J, leaving 9 bases between them. The CDR3 runs 13 residues. Germline CDR1 SNHLY, CDR2 FYNNEI. The CDR3 is CASSEGRNYEQYF. CDR3 bases read: TGTGCCAGCAGTGAGGGCAGGAACTACGAG.

Comments on this clone: Coverage ceases 3 residues before the CDR3 finishes, and the germline J gene fills in the end. The V and J genes are TRBV6-1 and TRBJ2-3, with 7 bases matching TRBD1. Germline V CDR1 and CDR2: MNHNS, SASEGT. V gave up 2 bases and J gave up 4 bases; unmatched junction bases: 9. This CDR3 has 16 residues. The DNA read from the CDR3 is TGTGCCAGCAGTGAACATGAGGGGGCTCTGGCAGATACG. Encoded protein: CASSEHEGALADT. From start to end, the CDR3 is CASSEHEGALADTQYF.

Worth noting for this clone: The read is 3 residues too short to cover the CDR3 end, so that end is filled in from the germline J gene. The chain combines TRBV7-6 with TRBJ2-1; D gene unclear. This CDR3 has 17 amino acids. Germline V gives CDR1 SGHVS, CDR2 FNYEAQ. The V end was cut by 1 base, the J end by 5 bases, with 18 bases between. CDR3 protein: CASSLESFPVLDNEQFF. Partial CDR3 DNA: TGTGCCAGCAGCTTAGAGAGTTTCCCGGTGCTGGACAATGAG.

This clone was observed a handful of times. The CDR3 goes on 3 residues after the read ends, and that part is filled in from the germline J gene. V and J are TRBV18 and TRBJ2-2, with TRBD1 matching 8 bases. Germline CDR1 is KGHSH and CDR2 is LQKENI. This CDR3 has 15 amino acids. V was pared by 3 bases and J by 7 bases, with 7 bases of the junction left unmatched. The CDR3 sequence is CASSPLDRVGGELFF. Partial CDR3 DNA: TGTGCCAGCTCACCCTTGGACAGGGTCGGCGGGGAG. The variable domain in full, completed from reference TRBV18 and TRBJ2-2, reads NAGVMQNPRHLVRRRGQEARLRCSPMKGHSHVYWYRQLPEEGLKFMVYLQKENIIDESGMPKERFSAEFPKEGPSILRIQQVVRGDSAAYFCASSPLDRVGGELFFGEGSRLTVL.

This clone was found a few times. The missing CDR3 end, 3 residues past where the read stops, is filled in from the germline J gene. This chain connects TRBV29-1 to TRBJ2-7; D is undetermined. This CDR3 is built from 13 residues. Deletions cut 5 bases from V and 3 bases from J, with 14 bases between. The V gene's germline CDR1 is SQVTM and CDR2 ANQGSEA. The CDR3 spells CSVFTGSLYEQYF. CDR3 bases read: TGCAGCGTTTTTACGGGTTCACTCTACGAG.

CDR3 residues: CASTVTGGRETQYF. The covered CDR3 bases are TGTGCCAGCACAGTCACAGGGGGGAGAGAGACC. The chain is built from TRBV2 and TRBJ2-5; 8 bases fit TRBD1. With the read ending 3 residues before the CDR3 end, the germline J gene is used to fill in that end. With V trimmed by 7 bases and J by 4 bases, 8 bases remained unmatched. This CDR3 comprises 14 residues. The germline V gene has CDR1 SNHLY and CDR2 FYNNEI.

This clone was seen more than once but under ten times. The read comes to an end 3 residues before the CDR3 does, leaving the germline J gene to fill in the end. The chain carries TRBV19 and TRBJ1-2; D call uncertain. Germline-derived CDR1 and CDR2 are LNHDA and SQIVND (reference sequence). The ends were cut back, 4 bases at V and 2 bases at J, with 5 bases in the middle. The CDR3 has 12 residues. CDR3 amino acids: CASSKVNYGYTF. Incomplete CDR3 DNA: TGTGCCAGTAGTAAGGTCAACTATGGC. The variable domain in full, completed from reference TRBV19 and TRBJ1-2, reads DGGITQSPKYLFRKEGQNVTLSCEQNLNHDAMYWYRQDPGQGLRLIYYSQIVNDFQKGDIAEGYSVSREKKESFPLTVTSAQKNPTAFYLCASSKVNYGYTFGSGTRLTVV.

This clone appeared a few times. The CDR3 end is not reached by the read, which stops 3 residues before it; the germline J gene fills it in. The V call is TRBV19, the J call TRBJ1-1; 7 nucleotides match TRBD1. Germline V gene data show CDR1 as LNHDA and CDR2 as SQIVND (reference sequence). The CDR3 spans 13 residues. The junction had 7 bases not matched to a gene; V was cut back by 5 bases and J by 7 bases. The part of the CDR3 DNA that was read is TGTGCCAGTAGTTCAGGGACAGCCCGTGAA. It encodes CASSSGTARE. The full-length CDR3 reads as CASSSGTAREAFF.